What follows are 20 T cell receptor beta chains derived from one specimen sequenced in a study of T cell clonality in common variable immunodeficiency. Their recognized antigens are unknown. Study-level points and caveats: Fewer deletions and N-nucleotide insertions were reportedly seen in common variable immunodeficiency TCR beta sequences.

Measured with immunoSEQ multiplex PCR; TCRdb has only the in-frame clones, and not every one. Singletons are absent from the sample, which has approximately 11,000 clones. The sample taken for sequencing was peripheral blood mononuclear cells. The origin of the receptors is a human donor with common variable immunodeficiency.

In the case of this clone: The sequence runs out 3 residues before the end of the CDR3; the remainder is reconstructed from the germline J gene. The chain carries TRBV18 and TRBJ2-3; 8 bases agree with TRBD2. CDR1 is KGHSH and CDR2 is LQKENI in the germline V gene. The CDR3 contains 16 residues. J gave up 1 base and V 0 bases, and 3 bases lay outside the gene matches. Incomplete CDR3 DNA: TGTGCCAGCTCACCACCTTTAGCGGGACGCACAGATACG. As protein: CASSPPLAGRTDT. The complete CDR3 reads CASSPPLAGRTDTQYF.

This clone qualifies as medium-sized. The CDR3 end falls 3 residues outside the read, so it is completed with the germline J gene. The gene calls are TRBV7-3 and TRBJ2-5; the D gene is possibly TRBD1 (5 bases). The CDR3 contains 15 residues. The germline V and J ends were trimmed by 5 bases and 1 base, with 14 bases remaining between them. The germline V gene has CDR1 SGHTA and CDR2 FQGTGA. The CDR3 is CASSRRRQTQETQYF. The covered CDR3 bases are TGTGCCAGCAGCCGCCGAAGACAGACCCAAGAGACC.

This clone was counted only a few times. The CDR3 end lies 3 residues beyond the end of the read and is filled in from the germline J gene. V usage is TRBV18 and J usage is TRBJ2-5, with D perhaps TRBD2 (5 bases). CDR3 size: 14 residues. CDR1 and CDR2 from the germline V gene are KGHSH and LQKENI. Trimming removed 3 bases from V and 1 base from J, with 9 bases in between. The sequenced part of the CDR3 DNA is TGTGCCAGCTCACCCGCGGGCCTCCAAGAGACC. This translates into CASSPAGLQET. The CDR3 in full is CASSPAGLQETQYF.

This clone showed up just a few times. The CDR3 end falls 3 residues outside the read, so it is completed with the germline J gene. This chain joins TRBV2 and TRBJ2-7, with TRBD1 identical over 7 bases. Unmatched junction bases numbered 14, after V lost 4 bases and J lost 5 bases. The CDR3 spans 16 residues. The germline V gene encodes CDR1 SNHLY and CDR2 FYNNEI. This chain's CDR3 is CASSGRDSVLSHEQYF. CDR3 DNA, as far as it was read: TGTGCCAGCAGTGGTCGGGACAGCGTACTGAGCCACGAG.

Comment on this clone: The CDR3 is cut off 3 residues early in the read; its end comes from the germline J gene. The chain employs TRBV19 and TRBJ2-7; no clear D gene. The length of the CDR3 is 12 residues. Germline CDR1 and CDR2: LNHDA and SQIVND (reference sequence). V was clipped by 1 base and J by 3 bases, with 4 bases between them. This CDR3 reads CASSIGGYEQYF. The sequenced CDR3 bases are TGTGCCAGTAGTATAGGCGGCTACGAG.

This clone was seen only a few times. The read ends 3 residues early relative to the CDR3; the germline J gene fills the gap. V gene TRBV18 combines with J gene TRBJ2-3; D may be TRBD1 (5 bases). V was shortened by 3 bases and J by 1 base, with 8 bases between the two germline ends. The CDR3 sequence is 14 residues long. In germline, CDR1 is KGHSH, CDR2 LQKENI. The CDR3 region is CASSPRVGTDTQYF. The DNA read from the CDR3 is TGTGCCAGCTCACCCAGGGTAGGCACAGATACG. Complete variable domain (other parts from reference TRBV18 and TRBJ2-3): NAGVMQNPRHLVRRRGQEARLRCSPMKGHSHVYWYRQLPEEGLKFMVYLQKENIIDESGMPKERFSAEFPKEGPSILRIQQVVRGDSAAYFCASSPRVGTDTQYFGPGTRLTVL.

This clone has only a few counts. The CDR3 extends 3 residues past the end of the read, so its final part is completed from the germline J gene. The gene calls are TRBV5-1 and TRBJ2-5; weak D call: TRBD2 (5 bases). The CDR3 spans 15 residues. Germline V gives CDR1 SGHRS, CDR2 YFSETQ. Trimming removed 0 bases from V and 7 bases from J, with 16 bases in between. Partial CDR3 DNA: TGCGCCAGCAGCTTGGGTAGTCAGGAGGTTTCGACC. Translation: CASSLGSQEVST. The CDR3 in its entirety is CASSLGSQEVSTQYF.

This clone occurred a few times. The sequence runs out 3 residues before the end of the CDR3; the remainder is reconstructed from the germline J gene. The V gene is TRBV19, the J gene TRBJ2-7, with 10 bases aligning to TRBD2. V lost 5 bases, J lost 5 bases, and 3 bases stayed unmatched. The CDR3 length is 13 residues. CDR1 LNHDA and CDR2 SQIVND come from the germline V gene (reference sequence). CDR3 DNA, as far as it was read: TGTGCCAGTAGTTTCCTAGCGGGAGACGAG. This encodes CASSFLAGDE. In full, the CDR3 reads CASSFLAGDEQYF.

Turning to this clone: The sequenced fragment ends 3 residues before the CDR3 boundary, so the rest is inferred from the germline J gene. V usage is TRBV7-3 and J usage is TRBJ2-1, with 7 bases that match TRBD2. CDR1 is SGHTA, CDR2 FQGTGA, per germline. This CDR3 spans 15 amino acids. The V gene end was trimmed by 5 bases and the J gene end by 3 bases; junction bases not matched to a gene: 7. The DNA read from the CDR3 is TGTGCCAGCAGCCCCGCGGGCGGGAGCTACAATGAG. Residues: CASSPAGGSYNE. The whole CDR3 is CASSPAGGSYNEQFF. Full variable domain (rest looked up from reference TRBV7-3 and TRBJ2-1): GAGVSQTPSNKVTEKGKYVELRCDPISGHTALYWYRQSLGQGPEFLIYFQGTGAADDSGLPNDRFFAVRPEGSVSTLKIQRTERGDSAVYLCASSPAGGSYNEQFFGPGTRLTVL.

This clone was observed a handful of times. The observed sequence ends 3 residues before the CDR3 terminus, with the missing tail filled in from the germline J gene. The V and J genes are TRBV18 and TRBJ2-6; D gene ambiguous. Germline assignment: CDR1 KGHSH and CDR2 LQKENI. V lost 0 bases to trimming and J lost 1 base, with 7 bases between them. The CDR3 is 16 amino acids. CDR3 region: CASSPPFGSGANVLTF. CDR3 DNA (partial): TGTGCCAGCTCACCACCGTTCGGGTCTGGGGCCAACGTC.

A few counts support this clone. The read halts 3 residues ahead of the CDR3 end, with the missing end drawn from the germline J gene. The rearrangement uses TRBV5-1 and TRBJ2-1, with 9 bases that match TRBD1. This CDR3 contains 14 residues. The junction had 3 bases not matched to a gene; V was cut back by 0 bases and J by 8 bases. CDR1 and CDR2 (germline): SGHRS, YFSETQ. The CDR3 loop reads CASSLGQGEDEQFF. Incomplete CDR3 DNA: TGCGCCAGCAGCTTGGGACAGGGGGAGGATGAG.

Note on this clone: The sequence runs out 3 residues before the end of the CDR3; the remainder is reconstructed from the germline J gene. The chain carries TRBV30 and TRBJ1-2; tentative D call: TRBD1 (6 bases). The CDR3 loop spans 10 amino acids. CDR1 and CDR2 from the germline V gene are GTSNPN and SVGIG (reference sequence). Trimming took 7 bases from V and 6 from J, leaving 9 bases between them. This CDR3 is CALNRDGYTF. Partial CDR3 DNA: TGTGCCTTAAACAGGGATGGC.

This clone showed up just a few times. The DNA read from the CDR3 is TGTGCCAGCAGCTTAGAAGGGACTGTGAGCAATGAG. Translated, it gives CASSLEGTVSNE. The entire CDR3 protein reads CASSLEGTVSNEQFF. This chain uses TRBV7-9 with TRBJ2-1; perhaps TRBD2 as D (6 bases). The CDR3 end lies 3 residues beyond the end of the read and is filled in from the germline J gene. Trimming left V 1 base short and J 6 bases short, with 13 bases between. This CDR3 is 15 amino acids long. Germline V CDR1 and CDR2: SEHNR, FQNEAQ (reference sequence).

This clone was observed a few times. The sequenced fragment ends 3 residues before the CDR3 boundary, so the rest is inferred from the germline J gene. The rearrangement joins TRBV18 to TRBJ2-3, with D perhaps matching TRBD2 (5 bases). V was shortened by 1 base and J by 4 bases, with 12 bases between the two germline ends. This CDR3 region has 15 residues. Germline-derived CDR1 and CDR2 are KGHSH and LQKENI. The CDR3 spells CASSPRAGVADTQYF. The part of the CDR3 DNA that was read is TGTGCCAGCTCACCACGGGCCGGGGTAGCAGATACG.

Comment on this clone: From the germline J gene comes the end of the CDR3, since the read stops 3 residues before it. The chain links TRBV7-6 to TRBJ2-7, with 8 bases lining up with TRBD1. After removal of 3 bases from V and 2 bases from J, the junction contained 3 bases not matched to a gene. The CDR3 length is 14 residues. Per germline, CDR1 SGHVS and CDR2 FNYEAQ. CDR3 DNA (partial): TGTGCCAGCAGCTTGTCGACAGGGGCCTACGAG. Amino acid sequence: CASSLSTGAYE. The entire CDR3 protein reads CASSLSTGAYEQYF.

There are a few counts of this clone. Read data end 3 residues before the CDR3 end; the end is taken from the germline J gene. V usage is TRBV7-9 and J usage is TRBJ1-4; 7 bases match TRBD1. CDR1 is SEHNR and CDR2 is FQNEAQ in the germline V gene (reference sequence). The CDR3 spans 15 residues. The J segment lost 4 bases and the V segment lost 7 bases, leaving 9 bases of the junction unmatched. CDR3 DNA, as far as it was read: TGTGCCAGCACCCTAGGGACAGTGGATAATGAAAAA. This gives the protein CASTLGTVDNEK. The whole CDR3 reads CASTLGTVDNEKLFF.

Note on this clone: The read comes to an end 3 residues before the CDR3 does, leaving the germline J gene to fill in the end. The rearrangement uses TRBV2 and TRBJ1-5; possibly TRBD1 for D (6 bases). This CDR3 spans 15 amino acids. V was clipped by 10 bases and J by 2 bases, with 18 bases between them. Germline lookup yields CDR1 SNHLY and CDR2 FYNNEI. The sequenced part of the CDR3 DNA is TGTGCCACAGATGAACAGGGTATAGGCAATCAGCCC. Translation: CATDEQGIGNQP. The whole CDR3 sequence is CATDEQGIGNQPQHF.

This clone was observed a handful of times. The read ends 3 residues before the CDR3 terminus; that terminus is restored from the germline J gene. This chain links TRBV7-9 with TRBJ2-1; 7 bases agree with TRBD2. Trimming took 5 bases from V and 8 from J; bases not matched to a gene: 3. The CDR3 consists of 12 residues. Germline-derived CDR1 and CDR2 are SEHNR and FQNEAQ (reference sequence). The CDR3 loop reads CASSAGVDEQFF. CDR3 DNA, as far as it was read: TGTGCCAGCAGCGCGGGAGTGGATGAG.

About this clone itself: Read coverage stops 3 residues before the CDR3 terminus; the germline J gene supplies the remainder. The rearrangement joins TRBV19 to TRBJ2-2; unclear D gene. Between the trimmed V and J ends, which lost 4 bases and 1 base, there was a span of 7 bases. The CDR3 runs 14 residues. CDR1 is LNHDA and CDR2 is SQIVND in the germline V gene (reference sequence). Incomplete CDR3 DNA: TGTGCCAGTAGTACTAGACGGAACACCGGGGAG. This gives the protein CASSTRRNTGE. The CDR3 as a whole reads CASSTRRNTGELFF. The full variable domain, its missing parts supplied by reference TRBV19 and TRBJ2-2, is DGGITQSPKYLFRKEGQNVTLSCEQNLNHDAMYWYRQDPGQGLRLIYYSQIVNDFQKGDIAEGYSVSREKKESFPLTVTSAQKNPTAFYLCASSTRRNTGELFFGEGSRLTVL.

A few counts support this clone. The CDR3 extends 3 residues past the end of the read, so its final part is completed from the germline J gene. The V call is TRBV2, the J call TRBJ2-1, with 10 bases identical to TRBD2. The CDR3 consists of 15 residues. The trim removed 6 bases at V and 7 bases at J, leaving 9 bases unmatched. Germline CDR1 and CDR2: SNHLY and FYNNEI. CDR3 sequence: CASRPFSGLANEQFF. The CDR3 DNA, read in part, is TGTGCCAGCAGACCTTTTTCGGGACTAGCGAATGAG.